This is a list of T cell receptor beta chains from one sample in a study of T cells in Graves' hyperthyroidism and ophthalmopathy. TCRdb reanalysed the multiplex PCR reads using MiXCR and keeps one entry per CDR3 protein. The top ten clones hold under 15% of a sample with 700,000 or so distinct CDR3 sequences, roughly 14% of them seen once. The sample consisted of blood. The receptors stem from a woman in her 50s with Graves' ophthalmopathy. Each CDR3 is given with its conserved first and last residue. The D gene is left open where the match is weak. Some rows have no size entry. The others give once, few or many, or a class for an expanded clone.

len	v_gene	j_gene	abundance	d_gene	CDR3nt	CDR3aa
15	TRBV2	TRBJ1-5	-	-	TGTGCCAGCGACATTCTTCTCCATAGCAATCAGCCCCAGCATTTT	CASDILLHSNQPQHF
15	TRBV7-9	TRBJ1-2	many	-	TGTGCCAGCACCCCCAACCAGGCCTCTAACTATGGCTACACCTTC	CASTPNQASNYGYTF
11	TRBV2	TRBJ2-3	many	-	TGTGCCAGCAATTGGGGAGATACGCAGTATTTT	CASNWGDTQYF
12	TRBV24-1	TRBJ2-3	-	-	TGTGCCACCAGTGATTCCGGTCGGCCGCAGTATTTT	CATSDSGRPQYF
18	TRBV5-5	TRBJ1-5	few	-	TGTGCCAGCAGCTCTCTCACATCGGGGGAATATAGCAATCAGCCCCAGCATTTT	CASSSLTSGEYSNQPQHF
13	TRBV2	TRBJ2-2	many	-	TGTGCCAGCGGGCGGAGTAACACCGGGGAGCTGTTTTTT	CASGRSNTGELFF
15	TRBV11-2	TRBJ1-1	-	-	TGTGCCAGCAGCTTAGAGAGAGGAGGGTTCACTGAAGCTTTCTTT	CASSLERGGFTEAFF
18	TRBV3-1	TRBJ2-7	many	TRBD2	TGTGCCAGCAGCCAAGATCCTAGCGGGAGGGCTTTTGCCTACGAGCAGTACTTC	CASSQDPSGRAFAYEQYF
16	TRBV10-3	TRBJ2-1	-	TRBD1	TGTGCCATCAGGGCAACAGGGGGCAGCTCCTACAATGAGCAGTTCTTC	CAIRATGGSSYNEQFF
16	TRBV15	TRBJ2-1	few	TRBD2	TGTGCCACCAGCAGGGGACTAGCGGGAGGATACAATGAGCAGTTCTTC	CATSRGLAGGYNEQFF
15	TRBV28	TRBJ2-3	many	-	TGTGCCAGCAGTTTCGTAGGCAGGGCAACAGATACGCAGTATTTT	CASSFVGRATDTQYF
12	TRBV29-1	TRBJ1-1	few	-	TGCAGCGTTGGGACAGCGAACACTGAAGCTTTCTTT	CSVGTANTEAFF
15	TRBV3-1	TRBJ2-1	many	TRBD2	TGTGCCAGCAGCTTCACTAGCGGGAGAGGGAATGAGCAGTTCTTC	CASSFTSGRGNEQFF
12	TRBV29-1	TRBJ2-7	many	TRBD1	TGCAGCGTTGAGGGACAGAACTACGAGCAGTACTTC	CSVEGQNYEQYF
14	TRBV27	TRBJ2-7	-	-	TGTGCCAGCAGTCCCCGACGGGGGCCCGACGAGCAGTACTTC	CASSPRRGPDEQYF
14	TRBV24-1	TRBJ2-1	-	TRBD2	TGTGCCACCAGTGAGACTAGCGGGAGTAATGAGCAGCTCTTC	CATSETSGSNEQLF
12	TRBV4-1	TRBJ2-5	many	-	TGCGCCAGCAGCCAAGTAGCGGAGACCCAGTACTTC	CASSQVAETQYF
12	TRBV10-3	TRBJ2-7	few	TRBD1	TGTGCCATAGGACAGGGAGTTAGCGAGCAGTACTTC	CAIGQGVSEQYF
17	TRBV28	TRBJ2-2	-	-	TGTGCCAGCAGTTTATTATTTAGCGTGGGTTTCACCGGGGAGCTGTTTTTT	CASSLLFSVGFTGELFF
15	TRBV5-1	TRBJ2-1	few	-	TGCGCCAGCAGCTTGATACCCAGGTTAGGGAATGAGCAGTTCTTC	CASSLIPRLGNEQFF
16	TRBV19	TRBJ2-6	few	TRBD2	TGTGCCAGTAGGGCCGGGACTAGCTCTGGGGCCAACGTCCTGACTTTC	CASRAGTSSGANVLTF
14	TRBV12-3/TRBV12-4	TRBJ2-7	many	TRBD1	TGTGCCAGCAGGGAAAGGGACAGGGATTACGAGCAGTACTTC	CASRERDRDYEQYF
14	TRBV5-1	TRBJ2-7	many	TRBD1	TGCGCCAGCAGCTACCGGGACAGGGTATACGAGCAGTACTTC	CASSYRDRVYEQYF
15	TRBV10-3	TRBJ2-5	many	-	TGTGCCATCAGTGTTTCTCTAGGAGGGGGAGAGACCCAGTACTTC	CAISVSLGGGETQYF
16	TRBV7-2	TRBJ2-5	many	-	TGTGCCAGCAGCTTAAGGGGCGTGGGCCTACTCCAGACCCAGTACTTC	CASSLRGVGLLQTQYF
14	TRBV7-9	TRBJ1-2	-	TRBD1	TGTGCCAGCAGCACCCGGGACAGGGGATATGGCTACACCTTC	CASSTRDRGYGYTF
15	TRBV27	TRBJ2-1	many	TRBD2	TGTGCCAGCAGTACTCCGGGACTACCCTACAATGAGCAGTTCTTC	CASSTPGLPYNEQFF
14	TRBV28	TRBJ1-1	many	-	TGTGCCAGCAGTTTTAGCAGGGGTAACACTGAAGCTTTCTTT	CASSFSRGNTEAFF
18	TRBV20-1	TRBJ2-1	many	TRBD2	TGCAGTGCTAGAGATAACAGTCGGGGGACTAGCGTGCACAATGAGCAGTTCTTC	CSARDNSRGTSVHNEQFF
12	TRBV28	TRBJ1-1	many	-	TGTGCCAGCAGGACACGGAACACTGAAGCTTTCTTT	CASRTRNTEAFF
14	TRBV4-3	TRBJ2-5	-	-	TGCGCCAGCAGCCAAGACGGATTCCAAGAGACCCAGTACTTC	CASSQDGFQETQYF
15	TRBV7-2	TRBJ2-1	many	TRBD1	TGTGCCAGCAGGGCTGACAGGGGCTCCTACAATGAGCAGTTCTTC	CASRADRGSYNEQFF
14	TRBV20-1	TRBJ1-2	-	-	TGCAGTGCTAGAGATGAACGGGGTGGTGCGGGCTACACCTTC	CSARDERGGAGYTF
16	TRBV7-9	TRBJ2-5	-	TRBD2	TGTGCCAGCAGCTTAGATAGGGCTAGCGGCTGGGAGACCCAGTACTTC	CASSLDRASGWETQYF
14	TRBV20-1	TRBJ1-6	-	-	TGCAGTGCCCTCTCACGGGCCTATAATTCACCCCTCCACTTT	CSALSRAYNSPLHF
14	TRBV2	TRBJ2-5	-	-	TGTGCCAGCAGTGATTGGGGGGTTGGAGAGACCCAGTACTTC	CASSDWGVGETQYF
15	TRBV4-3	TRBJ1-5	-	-	TGCGCCAGCAGCCAAGATAGTTCCAGGGCCCAGCCCCAGCATTTT	CASSQDSSRAQPQHF
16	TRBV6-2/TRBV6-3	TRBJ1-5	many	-	TGTGCCAGCAGTTACCCCTCGGGGAGGGTCAATCAGCCCCAGCATTTT	CASSYPSGRVNQPQHF
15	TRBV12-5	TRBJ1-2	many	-	TGTGCTAGTGGTACCAAACAGGGACCAAACTATGGCTACACCTTC	CASGTKQGPNYGYTF
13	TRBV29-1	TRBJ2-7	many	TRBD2	TGCAGCGCTGAAGGGGAGGGATCCTACGAGCAGTACTTC	CSAEGEGSYEQYF
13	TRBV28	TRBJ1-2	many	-	TGTGCCAGCAGCCCCGGGGGTGGCTATGGCTACACCTTC	CASSPGGGYGYTF
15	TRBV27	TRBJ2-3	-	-	TGTGCCAGCAGTTTTTCAGGGAATAGTAAAGATACGCAGTATTTT	CASSFSGNSKDTQYF
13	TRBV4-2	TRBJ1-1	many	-	TGTGCCAGCAGCCAAGCCGGGGAACCTGAAGCTTTCTTT	CASSQAGEPEAFF
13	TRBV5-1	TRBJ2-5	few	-	TGCGCCAGCAGCTCTGAGGGGGGAGAGACCCAGTACTTC	CASSSEGGETQYF
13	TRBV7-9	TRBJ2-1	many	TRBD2	TGTGCCGGCCGGCTAGCGGGAAACAATGAGCAGTTCTTC	CAGRLAGNNEQFF
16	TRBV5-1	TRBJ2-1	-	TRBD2	TGCGCCAGCAGCGGATCCGGGACTAGCCTTTACAATGAGCAGTTCTTC	CASSGSGTSLYNEQFF
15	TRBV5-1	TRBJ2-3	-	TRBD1	TGCGCCAGCAGCTCCTACAGGGGGGACACAGATACGCAGTATTTT	CASSSYRGDTDTQYF
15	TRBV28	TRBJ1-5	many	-	TGTGCCAGCAGTTTCCTCGGACAGAGCAATCAGCCCCAGCATTTT	CASSFLGQSNQPQHF
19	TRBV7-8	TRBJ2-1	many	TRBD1	TGTGCCAGCAGCGGCCGGGACAGGGGTAGACCTAGCTCCTACAATGAGCAGTTCTTC	CASSGRDRGRPSSYNEQFF
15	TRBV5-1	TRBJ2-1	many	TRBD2	TGCGCCAGCAGCCCGACTAGCGGGACGATCAATGAGCAGTTCTTC	CASSPTSGTINEQFF
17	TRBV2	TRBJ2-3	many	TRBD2	TGTGCCAGCATCGGGCCTAGACTAGCGGGAAGCACAGATACGCAGTATTTT	CASIGPRLAGSTDTQYF
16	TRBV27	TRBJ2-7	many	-	TGTGCCAGCAGTTTTAACGGCCGAAGATACCTCTACGAGCAGTACTTC	CASSFNGRRYLYEQYF
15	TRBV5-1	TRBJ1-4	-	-	TGCGCCAGCAGCTTGGATGGCAGGGAGAATGAAAAACTGTTTTTT	CASSLDGRENEKLFF